Included here is one TCR beta chain sequence, with context. PCR was performed using 60 Vbeta and 13 Jbeta primers. Data came from immunoSEQ multiplex PCR; TCRdb stores just in-frame clones and leaves some out. The sample has tens of thousands of clones; approximately 84% are singletons. The entry originates in a study of cytomegalovirus exposure and HLA in healthy donors. The CDR3 sequence is 14 residues long. The germline V gene encodes CDR1 SGHRS and CDR2 YFSETQ. The junction had 3 bases not matched to a gene; V was cut back by 4 bases and J by 0 bases. This receptor was obtained from a man between 45 and 60 years old in good health and CMV-seronegative. Sequencing was done on a sample of PBMCs. This chain connects TRBV5-1 to TRBJ2-5; 7 bases agree with TRBD1. CDR3 bases: TGCGCCAGCAGCAAGGACAGGAACCAAGAGACCCAGTACTTC. Translated, it gives CASSKDRNQETQYF.